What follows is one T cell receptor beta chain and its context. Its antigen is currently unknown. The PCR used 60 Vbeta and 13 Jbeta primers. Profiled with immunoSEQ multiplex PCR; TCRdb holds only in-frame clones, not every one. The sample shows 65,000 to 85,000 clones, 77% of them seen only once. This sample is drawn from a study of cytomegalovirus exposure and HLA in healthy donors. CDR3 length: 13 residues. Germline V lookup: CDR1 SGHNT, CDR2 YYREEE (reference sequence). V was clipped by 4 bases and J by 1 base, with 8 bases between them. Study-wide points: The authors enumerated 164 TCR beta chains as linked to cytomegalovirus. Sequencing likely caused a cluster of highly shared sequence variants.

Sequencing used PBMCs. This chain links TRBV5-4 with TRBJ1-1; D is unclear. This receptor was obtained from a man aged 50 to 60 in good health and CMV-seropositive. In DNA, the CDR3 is TGTGCCAGCAGCCTCACAGCGAACACTGAAGCTTTCTTT. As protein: CASSLTANTEAFF.